This T cell receptor beta chain was obtained from a study of tumor-infiltrating lymphocytes in primary liver carcinoma. Study-wide background: About 3.65 to 8 million productive TCRbeta reads were obtained from the samples, with similar numbers across tissue types. Study-wide points: Tumors significantly exceeded blood in top-250-clone fraction (p = 0.039).

Priming with a constant-region primer yielded TCR beta cDNA from roughly 0.45 ug total RNA. Generation of the TCR beta libraries relied on three nested multiplex PCR rounds using slightly modified ARM-PCR. TRBV1-TRBV30 forward primers and a C-beta reverse primer were used in the first two PCR rounds, which each ran for 9 to 10 cycles. Each CDR3 protein gets one entry after TCRdb re-called the multiplex PCR reads with MiXCR. Seen here are around 20,000 distinct CDR3 sequences, around 77% observed once, and the top ten hold over 30%. CDR3 length: 16 residues. With respect to this clonotype: Its specificity is unknown.

RNA and DNA were co-extracted from about 19-30 mg of unsorted bulk tissue. Chronic HBV infection, which was untreated, was present in the patients. More than 75% viable tumor cells made up every tumor sample. Sequencing was done on a sample of liver tumor tissue from sampling region 4. Noted subset: tumor region T4, right-lateral pole. This receptor was obtained from a woman in her 30s with primary liver carcinoma and hepatitis B virus infection. V is TRBV21-1 and J is TRBJ2-2; TRBD1 was called by the table and not checked on the DNA. TRBV21-1 is marked as a pseudogene. The CDR3, as DNA: TGTGCCAGCAGCAAGAAGGACAGGACCCGCACCGGGGAGCTATTTTTT. It translates to CASSKKDRTRTGELFF.